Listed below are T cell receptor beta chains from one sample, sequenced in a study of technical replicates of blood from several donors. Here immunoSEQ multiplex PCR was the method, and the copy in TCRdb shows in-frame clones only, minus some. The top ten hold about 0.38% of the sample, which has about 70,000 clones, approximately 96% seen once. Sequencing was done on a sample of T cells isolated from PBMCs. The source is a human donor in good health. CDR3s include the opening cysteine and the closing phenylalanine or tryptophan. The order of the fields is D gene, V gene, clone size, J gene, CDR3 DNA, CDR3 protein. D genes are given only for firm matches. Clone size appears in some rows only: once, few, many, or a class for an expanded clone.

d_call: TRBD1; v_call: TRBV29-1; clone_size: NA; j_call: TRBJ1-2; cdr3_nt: TGCAGCGTCCGACAGGGAGAGGGGTATGGCTACACCTTC; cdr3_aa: CSVRQGEGYGYTF
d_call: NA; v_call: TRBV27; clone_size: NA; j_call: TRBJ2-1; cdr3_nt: TGTGCCAGCAGCCCAATGACTAGCTCCTACAATGAGCAGTTCTTC; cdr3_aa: CASSPMTSSYNEQFF
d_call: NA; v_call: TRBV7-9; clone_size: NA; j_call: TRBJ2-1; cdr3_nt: TGTGCCAGCAGCCCGAGGGTGGGCAGCAGTTCCTACAATGAGCAGTTCTTC; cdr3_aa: CASSPRVGSSSYNEQFF
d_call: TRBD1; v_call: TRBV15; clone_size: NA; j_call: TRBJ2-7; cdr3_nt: TGTGCCACCAGCAGAGATCTAGGGGGCTTCTACGAGCAGTACTTC; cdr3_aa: CATSRDLGGFYEQYF
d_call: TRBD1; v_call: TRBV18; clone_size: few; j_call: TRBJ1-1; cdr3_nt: TGTGCCAGCTCACCCGGGACAGTTTGGAACACTGAAGCTTTCTTT; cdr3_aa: CASSPGTVWNTEAFF
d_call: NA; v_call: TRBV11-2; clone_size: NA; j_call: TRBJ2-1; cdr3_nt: TGTGCCAGCAGCCCGAGGAGTCCTTTTTCGAGCTCCTACAATGAGCAGTTCTTC; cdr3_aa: CASSPRSPFSSSYNEQFF
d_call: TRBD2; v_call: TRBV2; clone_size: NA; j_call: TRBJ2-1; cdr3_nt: TGTGCCAGCAGTGAAGCGCTCGGACTAGCGGGATACAATGAGCAGTTCTTC; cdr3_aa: CASSEALGLAGYNEQFF
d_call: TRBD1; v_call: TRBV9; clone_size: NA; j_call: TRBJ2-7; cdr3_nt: TGTGCCAGCAGCGTTCGACAAACAGGGGGCGACGAGCAGTACTTC; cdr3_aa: CASSVRQTGGDEQYF
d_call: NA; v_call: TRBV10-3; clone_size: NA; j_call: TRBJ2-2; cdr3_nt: TGTGCCATCAGTGAGTGGCAGACAGGACGAAACACCGGGGAGCTGTTTTTT; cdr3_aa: CAISEWQTGRNTGELFF
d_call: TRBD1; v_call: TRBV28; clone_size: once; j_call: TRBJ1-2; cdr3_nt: TGTGCCAGCGAGGACAGGGGATACTATGGCTACACCTTC; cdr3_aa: CASEDRGYYGYTF
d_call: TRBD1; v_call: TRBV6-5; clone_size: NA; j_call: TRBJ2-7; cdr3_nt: TGTGCCAGCAGCCCAGGGGGCTACGAGCAGTACTTC; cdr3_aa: CASSPGGYEQYF
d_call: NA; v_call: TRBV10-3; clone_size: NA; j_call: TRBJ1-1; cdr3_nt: TGTGCCATCAATCCGGGTTCTTTGAACACTGAAGCTTTCTTT; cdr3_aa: CAINPGSLNTEAFF
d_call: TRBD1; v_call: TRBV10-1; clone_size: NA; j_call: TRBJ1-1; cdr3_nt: TGCGCCAGCAGGAGACAGGGGGAACATGGGAACACTGAAGCTTTCTTT; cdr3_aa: CASRRQGEHGNTEAFF
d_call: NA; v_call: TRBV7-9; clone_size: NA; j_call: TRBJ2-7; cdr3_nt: TGTGCCAGCAGCCTAGACGGGACAAGTTACGAGCAGTACTTC; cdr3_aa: CASSLDGTSYEQYF
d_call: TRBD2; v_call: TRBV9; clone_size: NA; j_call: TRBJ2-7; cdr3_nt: TGTGCCAGCAGCGTAGGACTAGCGGGAGGTTACGAGCAGTACTTC; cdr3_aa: CASSVGLAGGYEQYF
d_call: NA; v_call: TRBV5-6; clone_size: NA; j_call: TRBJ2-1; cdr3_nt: TGTGCCAGCAGCTTGACCGCGAGCTCCTACAATGAGCAGTTCTTC; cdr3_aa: CASSLTASSYNEQFF
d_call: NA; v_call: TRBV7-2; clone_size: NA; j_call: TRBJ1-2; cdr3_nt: TGTGCCAGCAGCCCTAGCCTAAGCTCTAACTATGGCTACACCTTC; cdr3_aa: CASSPSLSSNYGYTF
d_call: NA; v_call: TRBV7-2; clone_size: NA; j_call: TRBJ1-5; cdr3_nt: TGTGCCAGCAGTCAAAACAATCAGCCCCAGCATTTT; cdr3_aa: CASSQNNQPQHF
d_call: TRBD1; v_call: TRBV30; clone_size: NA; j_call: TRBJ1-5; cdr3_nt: TGTGCCTGCCAGGGGGCGGTTAGCAATCAGCCCCAGCATTTT; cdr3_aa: CACQGAVSNQPQHF
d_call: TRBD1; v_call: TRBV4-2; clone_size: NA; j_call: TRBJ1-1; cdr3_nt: TGTGCCAGCAGCCAAGAAATGGGACAGGCATATGAAGCTTTCTTT; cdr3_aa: CASSQEMGQAYEAFF
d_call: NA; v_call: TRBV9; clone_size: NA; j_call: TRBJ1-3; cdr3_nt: TGTGCCAGCACGGGAAGGTCTGGAAACACCATATATTTT; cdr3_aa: CASTGRSGNTIYF
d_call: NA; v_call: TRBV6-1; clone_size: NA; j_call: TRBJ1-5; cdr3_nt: TGTGCCAGCAGTGAAGTCACATATCAGCCCCAGCATTTT; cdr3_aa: CASSEVTYQPQHF
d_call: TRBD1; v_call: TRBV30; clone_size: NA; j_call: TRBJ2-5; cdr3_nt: TGTGCCCAGGGGGCGGGGGAGACCCAGTACTTC; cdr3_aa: CAQGAGETQYF
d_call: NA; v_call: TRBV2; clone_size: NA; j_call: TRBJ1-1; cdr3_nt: TGTGCCAGCAGTGAAGGACAGGCCGCCCACCAAGCTTTCTTT; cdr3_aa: CASSEGQAAHQAFF
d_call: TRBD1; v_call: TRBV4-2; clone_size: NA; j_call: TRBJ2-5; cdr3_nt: TGTGCCAGCAGCCAACTAGCACAGGGGTCGAGAGAGACCCAGTACTTC; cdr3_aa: CASSQLAQGSRETQYF
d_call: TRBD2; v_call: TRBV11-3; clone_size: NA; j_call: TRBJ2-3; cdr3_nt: TGTGCCAGCAGCCCCAACAGAGGACTAGCGCGTAGCACAGATACGCAGTATTTT; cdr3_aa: CASSPNRGLARSTDTQYF